This T cell receptor (beta chain) is from a study of brain metastases from non-small cell lung cancer. The length of the CDR3 is 15 residues. Germline CDR1 reads KGHSH; CDR2 reads LQKENI. V trimming: 0 bases; J trimming: 7 bases; junction bases outside the gene matches: 6. Generated by immunoSEQ multiplex PCR, the TCRdb table keeps only in-frame clones and is missing some. The table records more than 1,200 clones, around 85% of them present only once. The chain has TRBV18 and TRBJ1-5; 7 bases line up with TRBD1. The clonotype originates from a donor over 35 with non-small cell lung cancer. Sequences were obtained from tumor-adjacent normal tissue. The DNA of the CDR3 is TGTGCCAGCTCACCACCCTCGACAGGGCGGCAGCCCCAGCATTTT. Amino acid sequence: CASSPPSTGRQPQHF.